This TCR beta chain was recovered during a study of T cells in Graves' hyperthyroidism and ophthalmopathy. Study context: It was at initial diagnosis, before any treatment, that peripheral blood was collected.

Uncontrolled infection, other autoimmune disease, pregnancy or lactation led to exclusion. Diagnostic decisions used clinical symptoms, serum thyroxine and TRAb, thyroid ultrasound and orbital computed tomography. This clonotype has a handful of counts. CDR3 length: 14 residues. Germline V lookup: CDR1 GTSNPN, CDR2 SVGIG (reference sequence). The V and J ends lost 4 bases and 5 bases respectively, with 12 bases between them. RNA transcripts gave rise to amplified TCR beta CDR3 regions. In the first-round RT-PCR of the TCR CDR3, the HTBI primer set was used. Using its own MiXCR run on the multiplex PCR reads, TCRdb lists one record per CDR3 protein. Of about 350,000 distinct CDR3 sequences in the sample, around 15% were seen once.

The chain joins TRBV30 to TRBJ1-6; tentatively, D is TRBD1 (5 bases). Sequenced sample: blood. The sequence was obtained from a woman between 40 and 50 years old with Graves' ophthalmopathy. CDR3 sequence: CAWILKGNNSPLHF. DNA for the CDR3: TGTGCCTGGATCTTAAAGGGGAATAATTCACCCCTCCACTTT.